A single sample gave rise to the 8 T cell receptor beta chains below, sequenced in a study of CD8 T cells in ankylosing spondylitis. TCRdb itself ran the 5' RACE reads through MiXCR, one entry per CDR3 protein. Altogether about 160,000 distinct CDR3 sequences are present, approximately 10% being singletons, with the ten largest covering around 16%. Sequenced material: blood, either unsorted or a sorted T cell fraction (not recorded which). These receptors all stem from a female donor with ankylosing spondylitis or in good health (not recorded which).

This clonotype was observed at least ten times. V and J are TRBV4-3 and TRBJ2-7; 15 bases are shared with TRBD2. The CDR3 sequence is 15 residues long. V lost 1 base and J lost 5; bases outside the gene matches: 0. The germline V gene encodes CDR1 LGHNA and CDR2 YSLEER. The CDR3 loop reads CASSQGTSGRDEQYF. The CDR3 bases are TGCGCCAGCAGCCAAGGGACTAGCGGGAGGGACGAGCAGTACTTC.

This clonotype has more than one count but fewer than ten. The rearrangement joins TRBV7-9 to TRBJ2-1; D remains ambiguous. The CDR3 length is 15 residues. CDR1 SEHNR and CDR2 FQNEAQ come from the germline V gene (reference sequence). V lost 5 bases to trimming and J lost 4 bases, with 15 bases between them. DNA for the CDR3: TGTGCCAGCAGCCCCCGTGTTGGCCCTTACAATGAGCAGTTCTTC. This encodes CASSPRVGPYNEQFF. The full variable domain, with the rest looked up from reference TRBV7-9 and TRBJ2-1, is DTGVSQNPRHKITKRGQNVTFRCDPISEHNRLYWYRQTLGQGPEFLTYFQNEAQLEKSRLLSDRFSAERPKGSFSTLEIQRTEQGDSAMYLCASSPRVGPYNEQFFGPGTRLTVL.

This clonotype occurred a few times. The chain uses TRBV28 and TRBJ1-2, with D hard to call. The CDR3 consists of 13 residues. CDR1 MDHEN and CDR2 SYDVKM come from the germline V gene. V gave up 1 base and J gave up 4 bases, with 7 bases separating them. The CDR3 bases are TGTGCCAGCAGTTTATCCGTTTCCTATGGCTACACCTTC. This gives the protein CASSLSVSYGYTF.

This clonotype was detected only a few times. This chain uses TRBV7-2 with TRBJ1-1; weak D call: TRBD1 (6 bases). The length of the CDR3 is 15 residues. Trimming removed 4 bases at V and 4 bases at J, with 16 bases between. From germline, CDR1 is SGHTA and CDR2 FQGNSA. The CDR3 reads CASSSTGGFGTEAFF. CDR3 in DNA: TGTGCCAGCAGCTCCACCGGGGGCTTCGGCACTGAAGCTTTCTTT.

The chain recombines TRBV14 with TRBJ2-7, with D perhaps TRBD1 or TRBD2 (6 bases each). The germline gives CDR1 SGHDN, CDR2 FVKESK. The ends were cut back, 4 bases at V and 3 bases at J, with 16 bases in the middle. The CDR3 spans 15 residues. The CDR3 is CASSLGRGLNYEQYF. The CDR3 DNA follows: TGTGCCAGCAGCCTAGGACGGGGGCTGAACTACGAGCAGTACTTC.

This clonotype was picked up a small number of times. The chain employs TRBV4-3 and TRBJ1-1, with D possibly matching TRBD1 (5 bases). The V gene lost 4 bases and the J gene lost 3 bases, with 12 bases spanning the gap. The CDR3 is 14 residues long. In germline, CDR1 is LGHNA, CDR2 YSLEER. This chain's CDR3 is CASSPKAGHTEAFF. As DNA, the CDR3 is TGCGCCAGCAGCCCCAAGGCGGGGCACACTGAAGCTTTCTTT.

There are a few counts of this clonotype. This chain connects TRBV20-1 to TRBJ2-1; TRBD2 matches at 11 bases. The V segment lost 3 bases and the J segment 7 bases; nucleotides outside the gene matches: 8. Germline values: CDR1 DFQATT, CDR2 SNEGSKA (reference sequence). The CDR3 runs to 15 residues. As DNA, the CDR3 is TGCAGTGCTAGCGAAACTAGCGGGAGCCCGAATGAGCAGTTCTTC. As protein: CSASETSGSPNEQFF.

Worth noting for this clonotype: A much larger clone lies a single base off, so this may be a read error. This chain joins TRBV12-3 or TRBV12-4 and TRBJ2-7; 8 nucleotides align to TRBD2. CDR3 size: 18 residues. The CDR3: CAISLAGRADPYSYEQYF. In DNA, the CDR3 is TGTGCCATCAGTTTAGCGGGGCGTGCAGATCCTTACTCCTACGAGCAGTACTTC.